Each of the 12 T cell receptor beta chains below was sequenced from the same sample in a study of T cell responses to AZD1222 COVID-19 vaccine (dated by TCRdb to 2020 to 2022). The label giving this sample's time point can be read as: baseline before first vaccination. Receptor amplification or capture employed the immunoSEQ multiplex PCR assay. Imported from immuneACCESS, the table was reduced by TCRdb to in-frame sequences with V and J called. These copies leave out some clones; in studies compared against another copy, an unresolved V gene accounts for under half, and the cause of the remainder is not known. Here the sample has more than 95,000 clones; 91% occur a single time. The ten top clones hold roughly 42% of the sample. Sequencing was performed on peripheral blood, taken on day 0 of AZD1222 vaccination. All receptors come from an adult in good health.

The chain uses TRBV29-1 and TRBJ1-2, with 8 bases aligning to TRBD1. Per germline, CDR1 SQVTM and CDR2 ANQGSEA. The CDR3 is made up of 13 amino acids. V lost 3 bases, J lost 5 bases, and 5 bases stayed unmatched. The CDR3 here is CSVEYTGGYGYTF. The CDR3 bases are TGCAGCGTTGAGTACACAGGGGGTTATGGCTACACCTTC.

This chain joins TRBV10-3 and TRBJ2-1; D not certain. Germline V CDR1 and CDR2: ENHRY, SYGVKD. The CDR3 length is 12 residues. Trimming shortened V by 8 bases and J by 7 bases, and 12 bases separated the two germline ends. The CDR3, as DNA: TGTGCCATCTCCCCATACGGGAATGAGCAGTTCTTC. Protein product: CAISPYGNEQFF.

CDR3 in amino acids: CASSSPSGINYGYTF. The CDR3 bases are TGTGCCAGCAGCTCGCCTTCGGGGATCAACTATGGCTACACCTTC. This rearrangement joins TRBV7-2 to TRBJ1-2; D not resolved. CDR1 is SGHTA and CDR2 is FQGNSA in the germline V gene. This CDR3 is built from 15 residues. Trimming removed 4 bases at V and 2 bases at J, with 14 bases between.

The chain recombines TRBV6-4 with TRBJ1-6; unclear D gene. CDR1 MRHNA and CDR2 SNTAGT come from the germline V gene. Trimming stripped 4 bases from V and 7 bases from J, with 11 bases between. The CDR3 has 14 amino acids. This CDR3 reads CASSVQGSNSPLHF. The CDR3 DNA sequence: TGTGCCAGCAGTGTTCAAGGTTCCAATTCACCCCTCCACTTT.

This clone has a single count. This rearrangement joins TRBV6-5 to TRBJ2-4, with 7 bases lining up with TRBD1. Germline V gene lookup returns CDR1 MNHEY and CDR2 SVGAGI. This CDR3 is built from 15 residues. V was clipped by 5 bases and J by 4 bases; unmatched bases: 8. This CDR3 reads CASSPRGGQKNIQYF. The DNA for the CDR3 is TGTGCCAGCAGTCCCCGAGGGGGACAGAAAAACATTCAGTACTTC.

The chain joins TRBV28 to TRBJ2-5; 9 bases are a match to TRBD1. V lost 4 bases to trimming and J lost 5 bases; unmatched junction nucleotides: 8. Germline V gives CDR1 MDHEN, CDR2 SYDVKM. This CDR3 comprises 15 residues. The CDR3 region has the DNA TGTGCCAGCAGTTCACAGGGGGCTAGAGGGGAGACCCAGTACTTC. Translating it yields CASSSQGARGETQYF.

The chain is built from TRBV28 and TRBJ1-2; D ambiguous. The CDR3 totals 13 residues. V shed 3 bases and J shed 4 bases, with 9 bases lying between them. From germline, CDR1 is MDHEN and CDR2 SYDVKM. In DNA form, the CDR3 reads TGTGCCAGCAGTTTGGGTCGAATCTATGGCTACACCTTC. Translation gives CASSLGRIYGYTF.

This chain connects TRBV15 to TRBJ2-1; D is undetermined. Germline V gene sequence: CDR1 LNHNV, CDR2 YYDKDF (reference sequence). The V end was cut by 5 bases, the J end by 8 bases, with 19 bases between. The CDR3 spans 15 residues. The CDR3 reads CATSARLNNADEQFF. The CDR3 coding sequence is TGTGCCACCAGCGCGCGATTAAATAACGCCGATGAGCAGTTCTTC.

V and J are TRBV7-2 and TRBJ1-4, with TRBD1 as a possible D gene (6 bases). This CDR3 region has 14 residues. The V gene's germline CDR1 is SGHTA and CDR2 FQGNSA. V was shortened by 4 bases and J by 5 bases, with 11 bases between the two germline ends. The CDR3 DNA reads TGTGCCAGCAGCTCCGACAGGACAAATGAAAAACTGTTTTTT. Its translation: CASSSDRTNEKLFF.

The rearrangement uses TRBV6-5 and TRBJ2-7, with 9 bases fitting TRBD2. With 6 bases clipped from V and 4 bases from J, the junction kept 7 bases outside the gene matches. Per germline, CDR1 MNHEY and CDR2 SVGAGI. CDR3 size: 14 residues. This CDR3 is CASRSVAGAYEQYF. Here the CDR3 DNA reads TGTGCCAGCAGGTCTGTAGCGGGAGCGTACGAGCAGTACTTC.

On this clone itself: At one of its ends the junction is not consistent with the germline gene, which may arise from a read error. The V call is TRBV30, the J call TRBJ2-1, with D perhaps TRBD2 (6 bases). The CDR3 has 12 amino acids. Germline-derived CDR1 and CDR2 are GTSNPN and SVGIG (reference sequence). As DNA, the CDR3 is TGTGCCTGGATGGAGGGTTACAGTGAGCAGTTCTTC. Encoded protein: CAWMEGYSEQFF.

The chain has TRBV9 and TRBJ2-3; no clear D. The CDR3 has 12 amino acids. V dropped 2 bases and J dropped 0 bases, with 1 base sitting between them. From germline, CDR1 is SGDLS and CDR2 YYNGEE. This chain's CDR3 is CASSVSTDTQYF. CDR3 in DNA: TGTGCCAGCAGCGTTAGCACAGATACGCAGTATTTT.